These 24 T cell receptor beta chains were sequenced from one sample in a study of T cell responses to AZD1222 COVID-19 vaccine. Data came from immunoSEQ multiplex PCR; TCRdb stores just in-frame clones and leaves some out. Of roughly 150,000 clones listed, approximately 90% are singletons. The sample consisted of peripheral blood, taken 28 days after the second AZD1222 dose. The receptor source for this set is an adult who received the AZD1222 COVID-19 vaccine.

The gene calls are TRBV24-1 and TRBJ1-5; D gene ambiguous. The CDR3 runs to 12 residues. V was shortened by 4 bases and J by 5 bases, with 5 bases between the two germline ends. Germline values: CDR1 KGHDR, CDR2 SFDVKD. CDR3 residues: CATSESDQPQHF. The CDR3 coding sequence is TGTGCCACCAGTGAATCAGATCAGCCCCAGCATTTT.

This clone was found once. This rearrangement joins TRBV6-6 to TRBJ1-5; D might be TRBD1 (6 bases). The CDR3 spans 13 residues. Germline V gene sequence: CDR1 MNHNY, CDR2 SVGAGI (reference sequence). V shed 6 bases and J shed 4 bases, with 10 bases lying between them. The DNA for the CDR3 is TGTGCCAGCAGCAGGGGTGCAAATCAGCCCCAGCATTTT. This gives the protein CASSRGANQPQHF.

This chain connects TRBV28 to TRBJ2-3; 11 bases agree with TRBD2. Trimming took 4 bases from V and 0 from J; bases not matched to a gene: 24. The V gene's germline CDR1 is MDHEN and CDR2 SYDVKM. The CDR3 consists of 23 residues. In DNA, the CDR3 is TGTGCCAGCAGTTCGCGAACTAGCGGGGGCCCGAAGAGTTTATATTCTAGCACAGATACGCAGTATTTT. Translating gives CASSSRTSGGPKSLYSSTDTQYF.

The chain combines TRBV6-6 with TRBJ1-1; no clear D. The CDR3 is 13 residues long. V was shortened by 5 bases and J by 5 bases, with 12 bases between the two germline ends. Germline V gene lookup returns CDR1 MNHNY and CDR2 SVGAGI (reference sequence). The CDR3 is CASSPSQETEAFF. The CDR3, as DNA: TGTGCCAGCAGTCCCTCCCAGGAGACTGAAGCTTTCTTT.

The genes are TRBV28 and TRBJ2-2; maybe TRBD1 (7 bases). CDR1 is MDHEN and CDR2 is SYDVKM in the germline V gene. Trimming shortened V by 6 bases and J by 2 bases, and 13 bases separated the two germline ends. The CDR3 is 15 amino acids. The chain's CDR3 is CASRRGDSNTGELFF. CDR3 coding DNA: TGTGCCAGCAGGAGGGGGGACAGTAACACCGGGGAGCTGTTTTTT.

The chain has TRBV3-1 (or the pseudogene TRBV3-2) and TRBJ2-7; 7 bases agree with TRBD1. Germline V CDR1 and CDR2: LGHDT, YNNKEL (reference sequence). This CDR3 comprises 13 residues. Trimming cost V 6 bases and J 2 bases; bases outside gene matches: 4. The CDR3 DNA reads TGTGCCAGCAGTCGTCAGGGGGCCTACGAGCAGTACTTC. Translation gives CASSRQGAYEQYF.

The chain links TRBV9 to TRBJ2-1; 8 bases map to TRBD2. This CDR3 region has 14 residues. Unmatched junction bases numbered 7, after V lost 0 bases and J lost 11 bases. CDR1 is SGDLS, CDR2 YYNGEE, per germline. In DNA, the CDR3 is TGTGCCAGCAGCGTAGCGGGAGGGCGGAGTCAGCAGTTCTTC. As protein: CASSVAGGRSQQFF.

The J gene is TRBJ2-7, the V gene TRBV30; TRBD1 agrees at 9 bases. The junction had 7 bases not matched to a gene; V was cut back by 3 bases and J by 4 bases. There are 14 residues in the CDR3. In germline, CDR1 is GTSNPN, CDR2 SVGIG (reference sequence). CDR3: CAWRGQGVTYEQYF. For the CDR3, the DNA is TGTGCCTGGAGGGGACAGGGCGTTACGTACGAGCAGTACTTC.

CDR3 coding DNA: TGTGCCAGCAGCGAGGAGACCCAGTACTTC. This translates into CASSEETQYF. The chain joins TRBV12-3 or TRBV12-4 to TRBJ2-5; D remains ambiguous. The V end was cut by 6 bases, the J end by 5 bases, with 4 bases between. The CDR3 is made up of 10 amino acids.

V gene TRBV18 combines with J gene TRBJ1-2, with D perhaps TRBD1 (5 bases). CDR1 and CDR2 from the germline V gene are KGHSH and LQKENI. CDR3 size: 14 residues. The V and J ends lost 4 bases and 2 bases respectively, with 11 bases between them. Here the CDR3 reads CASSQGRQNYGYTF. CDR3 bases: TGTGCCAGCTCACAGGGCCGACAGAACTATGGCTACACCTTC.

The V gene is TRBV19, the J gene TRBJ2-7; D is undetermined. Germline V gene sequence: CDR1 LNHDA, CDR2 SQIVND (reference sequence). This CDR3 has 13 residues. Trimming took off 7 bases at V and 7 bases at J, with 17 bases between the two ends. CDR3 loop: CASKFDDRQEQYF. In DNA form, the CDR3 reads TGTGCCAGTAAGTTCGACGACCGACAAGAGCAGTACTTC.

The CDR3 bases are TGTGCCTGGAGTGACAGGGGAGAGCAGTTCTTC. Translating gives CAWSDRGEQFF. The chain uses TRBV30 and TRBJ2-1; 7 bases align to TRBD1. CDR1 is GTSNPN, CDR2 SVGIG, per germline (reference sequence). V was clipped by 1 base and J by 10 bases; unmatched bases: 1. The CDR3 consists of 11 residues.

This clone occurred a few times. The chain has TRBV30 and TRBJ2-1, with a possible D match to TRBD1 (6 bases). Between the trimmed V and J ends, which lost 0 bases and 9 bases, there was a span of 15 bases. CDR3 length equals 14 residues. Germline V gene sequence: CDR1 GTSNPN, CDR2 SVGIG (reference sequence). CDR3 protein: CAWSVGAIGGEQFF. CDR3 nucleotide sequence: TGTGCCTGGAGTGTTGGCGCGATAGGGGGTGAGCAGTTCTTC.

The V gene is TRBV23-1, the J gene TRBJ1-6, with TRBD1 as a possible D gene (5 bases). TRBV23-1 is sorted into the ORF group, with uncertain function. The CDR3 has 16 amino acids. V was cut by 4 bases and J by 2 bases, with 12 bases left in between. Here the CDR3 reads CASSLRGWAYNSPLHF. The DNA of the CDR3 is TGCGCCAGCAGTCTGAGGGGATGGGCCTATAATTCACCCCTCCACTTT.

The CDR3 DNA reads as TGTGCCAGCAGCTTAGGCCGGGACAGGGGAGCTTTCTTT. Protein product: CASSLGRDRGAFF. V gene TRBV7-2 combines with J gene TRBJ1-1; 10 positions agree with TRBD1. Trimming cost V 1 base and J 10 bases; bases outside gene matches: 3. The CDR3 sequence is 13 residues long. Germline assignment: CDR1 SGHTA and CDR2 FQGNSA.

The V and J genes are TRBV12-3 or TRBV12-4 and TRBJ2-3; D is ambiguous. This CDR3 has 13 residues. Trimming removed 5 bases at V and 9 bases at J, with 15 bases between. CDR3 DNA sequence: TGTGCCAGCAGTAGCAGACAAGGTGCGACGCAGTATTTT. Translating it yields CASSSRQGATQYF.

The chain couples TRBV14 to TRBJ2-2, with D perhaps matching TRBD1 or TRBD2 (5 bases each). CDR1 is SGHDN and CDR2 is FVKESK in the germline V gene. Trimming cost V 5 bases and J 5 bases, with 6 bases left between them. The CDR3 contains 12 residues. The CDR3 is CASSWGTGELFF. For the CDR3, the DNA is TGTGCCAGCAGCTGGGGGACCGGGGAGCTGTTTTTT.

V usage is TRBV6-5 and J usage is TRBJ1-5; a possible D gene is TRBD1 (5 bases). V was cut by 6 bases and J by 3 bases, with 15 bases left in between. There are 15 residues in the CDR3. Germline CDR1 and CDR2: MNHEY and SVGAGI. In nucleotides, the CDR3 is TGTGCCAGCAGCCCAGGGAGCTGGAACAATCAGCCCCAGCATTTT. It encodes CASSPGSWNNQPQHF.

The chain joins TRBV30 to TRBJ2-5; D is perhaps TRBD2 (6 bases). The V end lost 0 bases, the J end lost 2 bases, and 16 bases lay between the germline ends. This CDR3 region has 16 residues. Germline V gene sequence: CDR1 GTSNPN, CDR2 SVGIG (reference sequence). The DNA for the CDR3 is TGTGCCTGGAGTGTAGCCGGGACTTCCCCTCAAGAGACCCAGTACTTC. As protein: CAWSVAGTSPQETQYF.

The rearrangement links TRBV5-1 to TRBJ2-5; weak D call: TRBD2 (5 bases). Trimming removed 4 bases from V and 7 bases from J, with 17 bases in between. The germline V gene encodes CDR1 SGHRS and CDR2 YFSETQ. CDR3 length: 14 amino acids. CDR3 in DNA: TGCGCCAGCAGCCCCTCCATAATCCGGGGGACCCAGTACTTC. This gives the protein CASSPSIIRGTQYF.

The rearrangement links TRBV6-5 to TRBJ2-5; a possible D gene is TRBD1 (5 bases). V lost 11 bases, J lost 2 bases, and 15 bases lay in between. The CDR3 runs to 13 residues. Germline loops: CDR1 MNHEY, CDR2 SVGAGI. The CDR3: CAAARRGQETQYF. The DNA of the CDR3 is TGTGCCGCCGCACGAAGGGGACAAGAGACCCAGTACTTC.

The chain is built from TRBV7-2 and TRBJ2-5; unclear D gene. The germline V gene has CDR1 SGHTA and CDR2 FQGNSA. The CDR3 consists of 14 residues. V was trimmed by 5 bases and J by 2 bases, leaving 12 bases between them. CDR3 sequence: CASSKRTEQETQYF. The CDR3 bases are TGTGCCAGCAGCAAGAGGACGGAACAAGAGACCCAGTACTTC.

The CDR3 DNA follows: TGCGCCAGCAGCTTGGGGGCGAACACTGAAGCTTTCTTT. It codes for CASSLGANTEAFF. This chain connects TRBV5-1 to TRBJ1-1; D is ambiguous. This CDR3 spans 13 amino acids. Trimming left V 0 bases short and J 1 base short, with 4 bases between. The germline V gene encodes CDR1 SGHRS and CDR2 YFSETQ.

The chain employs TRBV18 and TRBJ1-2; the D is unclear. This CDR3 region has 15 residues. V was pared by 4 bases and J by 4 bases, with 16 bases between. Per germline, CDR1 KGHSH and CDR2 LQKENI. CDR3 sequence reads: CASSQTGGSLYGYTF. As DNA, the CDR3 is TGTGCCAGCTCACAGACCGGCGGGTCCCTCTATGGCTACACCTTC.